Reported below is one TCR beta chain. Its antigen is not known. These data originate in a study of cytomegalovirus exposure and HLA in healthy donors. Overall study results and limits: Later analysis suggested links between common viral pathogens and several top significant clusters.

Germline CDR1 MNHGY, CDR2 SAAAGT. Germline trimming cut 7 bases from V and 6 bases from J; bases unmatched to any gene: 15. The CDR3 is 16 residues long. It was with 60 Vbeta and 13 Jbeta primers that the PCR ran. The table came from immunoSEQ multiplex PCR; TCRdb's copy has only in-frame clones and leaves some out. The table lists approximately 75,000 clones, 65% to 70% of them singletons. The sequencing input was PBMCs. This clonotype was sampled from a man aged 35 to 55 in good health and CMV-seropositive. This rearrangement joins TRBV6-8 to TRBJ2-3, with 8 bases fitting TRBD1. The CDR3 DNA reads as TGTGCCAGCACCCCTAACAATGGACAGGGCAAGGATACGCAGTATTTT. It codes for CASTPNNGQGKDTQYF.